This entry is about one T cell receptor (beta chain). The data were obtained in a study of cytomegalovirus exposure and HLA in healthy donors. The PCR ran on 60 Vbeta and 13 Jbeta primers. Sequencing was performed with immunoSEQ multiplex PCR; in TCRdb, only in-frame clones are kept and a portion is missing. The profile shows about 140,000 clones, over 75% of them singletons. CDR1 and CDR2 (germline): SQVTM, ANQGSEA. V was clipped by 5 bases and J by 3 bases; unmatched bases: 5. CDR3 size: 14 residues. The source material was PBMCs. The TCR comes from a woman aged 45-65 years in good health and CMV-seropositive. The chain couples TRBV29-1 to TRBJ2-2, with TRBD1 identical over 8 bases. The CDR3 DNA reads TGCAGCGTTAGACAGGGGAGAGACACCGGGGAGCTGTTTTTT. Its translation: CSVRQGRDTGELFF.